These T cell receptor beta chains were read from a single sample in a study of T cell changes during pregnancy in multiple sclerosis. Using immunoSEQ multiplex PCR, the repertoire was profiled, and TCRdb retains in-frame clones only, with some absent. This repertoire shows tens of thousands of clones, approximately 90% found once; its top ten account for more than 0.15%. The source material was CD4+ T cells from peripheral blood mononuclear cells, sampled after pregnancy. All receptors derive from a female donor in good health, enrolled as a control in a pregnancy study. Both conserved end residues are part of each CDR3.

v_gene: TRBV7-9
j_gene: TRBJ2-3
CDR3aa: CASSSQDTQYF

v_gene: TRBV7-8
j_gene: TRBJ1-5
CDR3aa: CASSLGRGFNQPQHF

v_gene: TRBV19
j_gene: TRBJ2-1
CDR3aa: CASSTQDRGRDVEGRGQFF

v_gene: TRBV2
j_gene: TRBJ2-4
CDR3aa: CASSEERTIAKNIQYF

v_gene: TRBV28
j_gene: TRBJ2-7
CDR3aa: CASSGFGAGDYEQYF

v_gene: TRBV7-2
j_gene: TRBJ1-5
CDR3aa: CASSFSGGNQPQHF

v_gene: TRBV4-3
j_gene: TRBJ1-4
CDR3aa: CASSQDRDSVLKLFF

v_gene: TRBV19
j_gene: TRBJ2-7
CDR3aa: CASSTTRGYEQYF

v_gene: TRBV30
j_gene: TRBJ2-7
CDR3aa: CAWSVFFGTAYEQYF

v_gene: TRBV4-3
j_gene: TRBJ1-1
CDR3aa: CASSHQRQGPSNTEAFF

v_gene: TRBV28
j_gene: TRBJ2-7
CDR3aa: CASRDRVVGEQYF

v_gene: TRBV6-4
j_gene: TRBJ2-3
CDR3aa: CASSAGGLGDTQYF

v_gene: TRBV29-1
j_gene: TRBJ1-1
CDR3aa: CSTWDRVNTEAFF

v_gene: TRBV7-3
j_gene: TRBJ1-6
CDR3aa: CASSLVGGHSPLHF

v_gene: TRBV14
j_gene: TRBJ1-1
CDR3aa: CASSPTGVRRREAFF

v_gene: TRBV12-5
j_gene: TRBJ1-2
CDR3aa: CASGLIHKQGDNYGYTF

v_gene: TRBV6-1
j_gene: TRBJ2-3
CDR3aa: CASNGGGTDTQYF

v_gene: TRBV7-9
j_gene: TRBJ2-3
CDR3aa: CASSFPSDTQYF

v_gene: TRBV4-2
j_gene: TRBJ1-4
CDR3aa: CASSQDPGLGEKLFF

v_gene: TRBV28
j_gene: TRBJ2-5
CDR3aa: CASSLAGKQTQYF

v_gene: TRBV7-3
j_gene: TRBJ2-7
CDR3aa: CASSLNQGYEQYF

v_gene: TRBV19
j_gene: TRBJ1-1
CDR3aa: CASSRPTGSGWLGAFF

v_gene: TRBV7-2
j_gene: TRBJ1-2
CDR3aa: CASSFGQGIYYGYTF

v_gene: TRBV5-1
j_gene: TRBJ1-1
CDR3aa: CASSLGGLMNTEAFF

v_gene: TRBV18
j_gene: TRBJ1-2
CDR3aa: CASSTMVAEGYTF

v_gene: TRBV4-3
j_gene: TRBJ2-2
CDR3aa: CASMGQGLAGELFF

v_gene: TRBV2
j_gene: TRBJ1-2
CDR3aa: CASSKGVRYGYTF

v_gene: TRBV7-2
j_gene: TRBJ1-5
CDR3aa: CASSYINGNQPQHF

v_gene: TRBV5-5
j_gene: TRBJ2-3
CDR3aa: CASSWRTGKVEDTQYF

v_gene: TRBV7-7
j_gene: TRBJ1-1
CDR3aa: CASSMGTDTEAFF

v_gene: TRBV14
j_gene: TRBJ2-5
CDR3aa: CASSTGSGSSGTQYF

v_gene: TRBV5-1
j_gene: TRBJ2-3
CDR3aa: CASSTLAGNTDTQYF

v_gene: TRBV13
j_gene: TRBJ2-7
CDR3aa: CASSPRGQANSYEQYF

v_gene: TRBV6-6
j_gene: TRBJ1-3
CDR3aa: CASSYGGLNTIYF

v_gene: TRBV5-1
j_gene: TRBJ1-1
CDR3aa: CASSLGQGDNTEAFF

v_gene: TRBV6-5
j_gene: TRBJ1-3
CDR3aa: CASRTDRSSGNTIYF

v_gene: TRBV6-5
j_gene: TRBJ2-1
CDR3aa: CASTSTGGRQFF

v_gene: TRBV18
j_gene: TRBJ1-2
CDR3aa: CASSPPGQGARRNGYTF

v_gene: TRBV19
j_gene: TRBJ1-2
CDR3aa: CASSSHNSGTGGLRGYTF

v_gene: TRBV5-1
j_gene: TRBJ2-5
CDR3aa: CASSLGPQGVNQETQYF

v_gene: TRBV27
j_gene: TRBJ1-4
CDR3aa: CASRLRGAGEKLFF

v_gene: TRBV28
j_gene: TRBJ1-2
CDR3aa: CASTYRPNYGYTF

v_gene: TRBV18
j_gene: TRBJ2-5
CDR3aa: CASSLGLARETQYF

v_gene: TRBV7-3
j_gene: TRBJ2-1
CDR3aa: CASSLSSGAPNEQFF

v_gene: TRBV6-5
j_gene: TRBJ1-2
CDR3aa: CASTWRGSYGYTF

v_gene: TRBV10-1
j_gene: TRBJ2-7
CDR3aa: CASSVQTGPYEQYF

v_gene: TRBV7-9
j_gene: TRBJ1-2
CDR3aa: CASSLGQAFGGYTF

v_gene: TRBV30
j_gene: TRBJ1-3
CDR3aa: CAWRIIGTGASNTIYF

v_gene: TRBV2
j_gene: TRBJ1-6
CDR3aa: CASSPPARDLHF